These 21 T cell receptor beta chains originate from one sample sequenced in a study of OX40 agonist ivuxolimab in advanced cancers. Only in-frame clones appear in the TCRdb table, and some are missing; sequencing was by immunoSEQ multiplex PCR. This table has tens of thousands of clones, 83% appearing once. The sample consisted of CD4+ or CD8+ T cells sorted from blood, taken in a trial of the OX40 agonist ivuxolimab. Receptor source: an adult with an advanced solid tumor such as melanoma, head and neck, liver or kidney cancer.

The chain combines TRBV27 with TRBJ2-5, with D possibly matching TRBD1 (6 bases). V shed 4 bases and J shed 2 bases, with 11 bases lying between them. The length of the CDR3 is 14 residues. Germline V lookup: CDR1 MNHEY, CDR2 SMNVEV (reference sequence). The CDR3 loop is CASSSGTNQETQYF. CDR3 in DNA: TGTGCCAGCAGTTCCGGGACAAATCAAGAGACCCAGTACTTC.

The chain combines TRBV5-1 with TRBJ1-5; D remains ambiguous. This CDR3 contains 13 residues. CDR1 is SGHRS and CDR2 is YFSETQ in the germline V gene. V lost 0 bases to trimming and J lost 7 bases, with 8 bases between them. CDR3: CASSLERSQPQHF. In DNA form, the CDR3 reads TGCGCCAGCAGCTTGGAGCGGAGCCAGCCCCAGCATTTT.

V gene TRBV9 combines with J gene TRBJ1-6; possible D gene TRBD1, 5 bases. Germline V gene sequence: CDR1 SGDLS, CDR2 YYNGEE. The ends were cut back, 3 bases at V and 6 bases at J, with 19 bases in the middle. This CDR3 is 17 amino acids long. The chain's CDR3 is CASSGVGTDPSNSPLHF. The CDR3 region has the DNA TGTGCCAGCAGCGGGGTGGGGACCGACCCCAGTAATTCACCCCTCCACTTT.

In this sample, this clone turned up a few times. The CDR3 nucleotides are TGTGCCAGCAGCAAAGCTCGGGGGCCCTATGGCTACACCTTC. It encodes CASSKARGPYGYTF. The chain has TRBV21-1 and TRBJ1-2. TRBV21-1 is a pseudogene. The CDR3 totals 14 residues.

The J gene is TRBJ2-3, the V gene TRBV6-5, with 8 positions matching TRBD2. Germline V CDR1 and CDR2: MNHEY, SVGAGI. This CDR3 has 15 residues. V lost 4 bases and J lost 0; bases outside the gene matches: 3. The CDR3 nucleotides are TGTGCCAGCAGTTTTAGCGGGATGAGCACAGATACGCAGTATTTT. Its translation is CASSFSGMSTDTQYF.

The rearrangement links TRBV7-6 to TRBJ1-4; 9 positions match TRBD1. Germline values: CDR1 SGHVS, CDR2 FNYEAQ. V lost 5 bases, J lost 2 bases, and 3 bases stayed unmatched. The CDR3 runs to 15 residues. In nucleotides, the CDR3 is TGTGCCAGCAGCACAGACAGGGGGACTAATGAAAAACTGTTTTTT. Protein sequence: CASSTDRGTNEKLFF.

The chain carries TRBV6-6 and TRBJ1-1; the match to TRBD1 covers 10 bases. In germline, CDR1 is MNHNY, CDR2 SVGAGI (reference sequence). The CDR3 totals 15 residues. The ends lost 2 bases at V and 6 bases at J; junction bases unmatched: 6. CDR3 residues: CASSYGRQGAAEAFF. In DNA, the CDR3 is TGTGCCAGCAGTTACGGGCGACAGGGGGCGGCTGAAGCTTTCTTT.

V is TRBV27 and J is TRBJ1-1; D call uncertain. This CDR3 has 13 amino acids. CDR1 and CDR2 from the germline V gene are MNHEY and SMNVEV (reference sequence). V gave up 5 bases and J gave up 4 bases, with 11 bases separating them. CDR3 region: CASSRAFGTEAFF. In DNA form, the CDR3 reads TGTGCCAGCAGTAGGGCTTTCGGCACTGAAGCTTTCTTT.

The rearrangement uses TRBV5-4 and TRBJ2-7; D possibly corresponds to TRBD1 (5 bases). The CDR3 runs 13 residues. Looked up from germline, CDR1 is SGHNT and CDR2 is YYREEE (reference sequence). Trimming left V 0 bases short and J 2 bases short, with 6 bases between. The CDR3 loop reads CASSLARAYEQYF. In nucleotides, the CDR3 is TGTGCCAGCAGCTTGGCCAGGGCCTACGAGCAGTACTTC.

This chain uses TRBV20-1 with TRBJ1-1; perhaps TRBD1 as D (5 bases). The CDR3 spans 11 residues. CDR1 DFQATT and CDR2 SNEGSKA come from the germline V gene (reference sequence). The germline V and J ends were trimmed by 3 bases and 6 bases, with 8 bases remaining between them. CDR3 in amino acids: CSASGGAEAFF. Written as DNA, the CDR3 is TGCAGTGCTAGTGGGGGGGCTGAAGCTTTCTTT.

The chain combines TRBV5-1 with TRBJ2-7; the D gene is possibly TRBD1 (5 bases). V lost 6 bases and J lost 0, with 10 bases in between. The CDR3 is 13 amino acids. CDR1 is SGHRS, CDR2 YFSETQ, per germline. The CDR3 region is CASKPTGSYEQYF. The DNA for the CDR3 is TGCGCCAGCAAACCCACAGGCTCCTACGAGCAGTACTTC.

The rearrangement uses TRBV7-9 and TRBJ2-7; D is tentatively TRBD1 or TRBD2 (5 bases each). The germline V gene has CDR1 SEHNR and CDR2 FQNEAQ (reference sequence). The CDR3 is 14 amino acids. Trimming took 4 bases from V and 2 from J, leaving 12 bases between them. CDR3: CASSSGAIAYEQYF. The CDR3 region has the DNA TGTGCCAGCAGCTCCGGGGCTATCGCCTACGAGCAGTACTTC.

The chain links TRBV19 to TRBJ2-2; 8 positions match TRBD1. V shed 6 bases and J 4 bases; nucleotides not matched to a gene: 13. This CDR3 region has 17 residues. Germline V lookup: CDR1 LNHDA, CDR2 SQIVND (reference sequence). This chain's CDR3 is CASSTRGRGRGTGELFF. CDR3 nucleotides: TGTGCCAGTAGCACAAGGGGCAGGGGGCGAGGCACCGGGGAGCTGTTTTTT.

The chain recombines TRBV4-1 with TRBJ2-1; D possibly corresponds to TRBD2 (6 bases). V shed 1 base and J shed 1 base, with 14 bases lying between them. The length of the CDR3 is 17 residues. Germline V gene sequence: CDR1 MGHRA, CDR2 YSYEKL. The CDR3 bases are TGCGCCAGCAGCCAAGGAAAGGGTGGGACTTCCTACAATGAGCAGTTCTTC. Translating gives CASSQGKGGTSYNEQFF.

The chain couples TRBV11-3 to TRBJ2-3; D call uncertain. V was pared by 5 bases and J by 2 bases, with 5 bases between. CDR1 and CDR2 (germline): SGHNT, YENEEA. CDR3 size: 12 residues. The CDR3, as DNA: TGTGCCAGCAGCATCCACACAGATACGCAGTATTTT. Translating gives CASSIHTDTQYF.

This clone was recorded once. V and J are TRBV10-1 and TRBJ1-2, with 7 bases lining up with TRBD1. Per the germline V gene, CDR1 is WNHNN and CDR2 is SYGVQD (reference sequence). V trimming: 3 bases; J trimming: 4 bases; junction bases outside the gene matches: 2. CDR3 length equals 13 residues. The CDR3 bases are TGCGCCAGCAGTGAACCAGGGGGCTATGGCTACACCTTC. As protein: CASSEPGGYGYTF.

The rearrangement links TRBV5-8 to TRBJ2-7; D possibly matches TRBD1 or TRBD2 (5 bases each). V gave up 0 bases and J gave up 5 bases, with 18 bases separating them. Germline V gene lookup returns CDR1 SGHTS and CDR2 YDEGEE. The CDR3 length is 16 residues. Here the CDR3 DNA reads TGTGCCAGCAGCTTGGGTATCGGGACGGCGGTGAACGAGCAGTACTTC. Translated: CASSLGIGTAVNEQYF.

This chain uses TRBV7-7 with TRBJ2-5; maybe TRBD1 (6 bases). Germline CDR1 SSHAT, CDR2 FNYEAQ (reference sequence). The CDR3 covers 15 residues. V was shortened by 1 base and J by 1 base, with 10 bases between the two germline ends. The CDR3 nucleotides are TGTGCCAGCAGCTTAGGTGGACAGAGCCAAGAGACCCAGTACTTC. Its translation: CASSLGGQSQETQYF.

The chain employs TRBV9 and TRBJ2-1; the D gene is possibly TRBD1 (6 bases). The CDR3 is 17 amino acids. Germline assignment: CDR1 SGDLS and CDR2 YYNGEE. Trimming shortened V by 4 bases and J by 2 bases, and 19 bases separated the two germline ends. CDR3 protein: CASSQQGGQGAYNEQFF. CDR3 in DNA: TGTGCCAGCAGCCAACAGGGTGGTCAGGGAGCCTACAATGAGCAGTTCTTC.

The V and J genes are TRBV6-5 and TRBJ1-2; 10 bases fit TRBD1. The ends lost 5 bases at V and 4 bases at J; junction bases unmatched: 7. The CDR3 spans 15 residues. Per germline, CDR1 MNHEY and CDR2 SVGAGI. DNA for the CDR3: TGTGCCAGCAGTCCCCTGGGACAGGGGACCTATGGCTACACCTTC. Encoded protein: CASSPLGQGTYGYTF.

The gene calls are TRBV11-2 and TRBJ1-2; 9 nucleotides align to TRBD1. Trimming at V came to 6 bases and at J to 6 bases, leaving 11 bases not matched to a gene. The CDR3 sequence is 15 residues long. Germline CDR1 and CDR2: SGHAT and FQNNGV. The CDR3 reads CASSPGQGGLDGYTF. The CDR3 nucleotides read TGTGCCAGCAGTCCGGGACAGGGAGGATTGGATGGCTACACCTTC. Full variable domain (missing parts from reference TRBV11-2 and TRBJ1-2): EAGVAQSPRYKIIEKRQSVAFWCNPISGHATLYWYQQILGQGPKLLIQFQNNGVVDDSQLPKDRFSAERLKGVDSTLKIQPAKLEDSAVYLCASSPGQGGLDGYTFGSGTRLTVV.